The sequence of this T cell receptor (beta chain) was determined in a study of cytomegalovirus exposure and HLA in healthy donors. Study conclusions and caveats: Among TCR beta chains, those listed as cytomegalovirus-associated numbered about 160. A previous analysis found most TCR beta V segments productive roughly 87% or roughly 30% of the time. One later analysis reportedly identified an Asian-associated ancestry cluster that showed fewer N-insertions than the approximately 700-donor mean.

With 60 Vbeta and 13 Jbeta primers, the PCR was carried out. This table comes from immunoSEQ multiplex PCR, and its TCRdb copy is limited to in-frame clones, with some not included. The table has more than 200,000 clones, 70% seen once. Trimming removed 8 bases from V and 3 bases from J; junction bases left unmatched: 4. Germline CDR1 and CDR2: MDHEN and SYDVKM. The CDR3 extends over 13 amino acids. This clone was detected once. Its specificity is unknown. This sequence originates from a man aged 40-50 years in good health and CMV-seropositive. The V gene is TRBV28, the J gene TRBJ2-3; 8 nucleotides match TRBD2. The specimen sequenced was PBMCs. The CDR3 region has the DNA TGTGCCAGCGGGGGCGGGGGGACAGATACGCAGTATTTT. Encoded protein: CASGGGGTDTQYF.